What follows are 18 T cell receptor beta chains derived from one specimen sequenced in a study of blood T cell repertoires in COVID-19. Clones were read by immunoSEQ multiplex PCR, and TCRdb kept only the in-frame ones, dropping some. The data show roughly 200,000 clones, with about nine tenths seen just once and around 7% held by the top ten. Sequenced material: peripheral blood. The receptors derive from a man in his forties or fifties with acute or convalescent COVID-19.

The chain joins TRBV4-2 to TRBJ2-7; 15 nucleotides line up with TRBD2. V shed 1 base, J shed 0 bases, and the junction held 1 base outside the gene matches. The germline CDR1 and CDR2 sequences are LGHNA and YNFKEQ. This CDR3 comprises 17 residues. CDR3 in amino acids: CASSQGTSGGASYEQYF. Here the CDR3 DNA reads TGTGCCAGCAGCCAAGGGACTAGCGGGGGGGCCTCCTACGAGCAGTACTTC.

V is TRBV4-1 and J is TRBJ1-4; D unresolved. V was shortened by 1 base and J by 3 bases, with 9 bases between the two germline ends. Germline V CDR1 and CDR2: MGHRA, YSYEKL. This CDR3 has 15 amino acids. CDR3 sequence reads: CASSQGATPNEKLFF. The CDR3 DNA follows: TGCGCCAGCAGCCAAGGGGCCACGCCTAATGAAAAACTGTTTTTT.

The chain couples TRBV4-3 to TRBJ2-7; no reliable D call. Trimming stripped 0 bases from V and 1 base from J, with 22 bases between. CDR1 is LGHNA and CDR2 is YSLEER in the germline V gene. CDR3 length: 19 amino acids. CDR3 residues: CASSQDRVTASYRSYEQYF. In DNA form, the CDR3 reads TGCGCCAGCAGCCAAGATCGGGTTACTGCCTCATACCGATCCTACGAGCAGTACTTC.

The table lists this clone with a count of one. V is TRBV27 and J is TRBJ2-2; D call uncertain. CDR1 MNHEY and CDR2 SMNVEV come from the germline V gene (reference sequence). The V and J ends lost 0 bases and 4 bases respectively, with 9 bases between them. There are 15 residues in the CDR3. Written as DNA, the CDR3 is TGTGCCAGCAGTTTATCGCAGGTCCCCACCGGGGAGCTGTTTTTT. Translation: CASSLSQVPTGELFF.

V and J are TRBV7-8 and TRBJ2-7; TRBD1 matches at 9 bases. CDR3 size: 15 residues. CDR1 and CDR2 from the germline V gene are SGHVS and FQNEAQ. V lost 5 bases to trimming and J lost 4 bases; unmatched junction nucleotides: 9. In DNA, the CDR3 is TGTGCCAGCAGCGACCGGGACAGGGCAATATACGAGCAGTACTTC. This sequence encodes CASSDRDRAIYEQYF.

Worth noting for this clone: At the DNA level, this CDR3 is encoded by other sequences in the same sample as well. The chain employs TRBV5-1 and TRBJ1-1; possible D gene TRBD1, 6 bases. Germline V gene lookup returns CDR1 SGHRS and CDR2 YFSETQ. The V end was cut by 0 bases, the J end by 2 bases, with 8 bases between. The CDR3 sequence is 14 residues long. The CDR3 sequence is CASSLGQVNTEAFF. The CDR3, as DNA: TGCGCCAGCAGCTTGGGACAGGTAAACACTGAAGCTTTCTTT.

The chain has TRBV3-1 (or the pseudogene TRBV3-2) and TRBJ2-1; TRBD2 matches 9 bases. Trimming at V came to 0 bases and at J to 2 bases, leaving 5 bases not matched to a gene. Germline CDR1 is LGHDT and CDR2 is YNNKEL (reference sequence). The CDR3 runs to 17 residues. CDR3: CASSQEGIAGAYNEQFF. The CDR3 DNA sequence: TGTGCCAGCAGCCAAGAAGGTATAGCGGGGGCCTACAATGAGCAGTTCTTC.

The chain combines TRBV6-6 with TRBJ1-4, with D perhaps TRBD1 (5 bases). The CDR3 is 12 amino acids. CDR1 and CDR2 (germline): MNHNY, SVGAGI (reference sequence). Deletions cut 5 bases from V and 11 bases from J, with 12 bases between. CDR3 DNA sequence: TGTGCCAGCAGTCCCCAGACAGTGAAACTGTTTTTT. Its translation is CASSPQTVKLFF.

The chain employs TRBV28 and TRBJ2-3; D is ambiguous. The CDR3 contains 14 residues. CDR1 MDHEN and CDR2 SYDVKM come from the germline V gene. Trimming took 4 bases from V and 7 from J, leaving 15 bases between them. The CDR3 loop is CASSSPGSRHTQYF. CDR3 in DNA: TGTGCCAGCAGTTCCCCTGGGTCTAGGCATACGCAGTATTTT.

The chain employs TRBV25-1 and TRBJ2-2; D unresolved. Between the trimmed V and J ends, which lost 1 base and 5 bases, there was a span of 5 bases. Germline V gene sequence: CDR1 MGHDK, CDR2 SYGVNS. The CDR3 contains 13 residues. The DNA of the CDR3 is TGTGCCAGCAGTGAATCTAATACCGGGGAGCTGTTTTTT. The encoded protein is CASSESNTGELFF. Based on the CDR3 plus reference TRBV25-1 and TRBJ2-2, the full variable domain is EADIYQTPRYLVIGTGKKITLECSQTMGHDKMYWYQQDPGMELHLIHYSYGVNSTEKGDLSSESTVSRIRTEHFPLTLESARPSHTSQYLCASSESNTGELFFGEGSRLTVL.

This chain uses TRBV27 with TRBJ1-1; unclear D gene. Germline V gives CDR1 MNHEY, CDR2 SMNVEV (reference sequence). Deletions cut 3 bases from V and 2 bases from J, with 16 bases between. This CDR3 is 16 amino acids long. Here the CDR3 DNA reads TGTGCCAGCAGTTTCCTGGTGAGTGGGAGCAACACTGAAGCTTTCTTT. As protein: CASSFLVSGSNTEAFF.

This clone was observed a single time. J is TRBJ1-6 and V is TRBV12-3 or TRBV12-4; the D gene is possibly TRBD1 (5 bases). CDR3 length equals 13 residues. V shed 7 bases and J shed 7 bases, with 11 bases lying between them. CDR3 sequence: CASTLGHNSPLHF. The CDR3 DNA reads TGTGCCAGCACCCTAGGACACAATTCACCCCTCCACTTT.

This clone appeared once. The chain combines TRBV3-1 (or the pseudogene TRBV3-2) with TRBJ1-1, with a weak D call TRBD1 (6 bases). V was cut by 4 bases and J by 4 bases, with 13 bases left in between. CDR1 and CDR2 from the germline V gene are LGHDT and YNNKEL (reference sequence). The CDR3 spans 14 residues. The CDR3 sequence is CASSLRTVSTEAFF. The CDR3 coding sequence is TGTGCCAGCAGCCTTCGGACAGTGAGCACTGAAGCTTTCTTT.

The chain recombines TRBV2 with TRBJ2-3; 12 nucleotides agree with TRBD2. V gave up 6 bases and J gave up 4 bases; unmatched junction bases: 8. CDR3 length equals 16 residues. From germline, CDR1 is SNHLY and CDR2 FYNNEI. The CDR3 sequence is CASRPMTSGGPDTQYF. The CDR3 DNA reads TGTGCCAGCAGGCCAATGACTAGCGGGGGACCAGATACGCAGTATTTT.

The chain's CDR3 is CASSQDGGDRGFEKLFF. The CDR3 coding sequence is TGTGCCAGCAGCCAAGATGGGGGTGACAGGGGGTTTGAAAAACTGTTTTTT. The chain carries TRBV4-2 and TRBJ1-4, with 9 bases aligning to TRBD1. J gave up 7 bases and V 0 bases, and 9 bases lay outside the gene matches. The CDR3 extends over 17 amino acids. Germline CDR1 is LGHNA and CDR2 is YNFKEQ.

V and J are TRBV12-3 or TRBV12-4 and TRBJ1-3, with no clear D. Trimming removed 3 bases at V and 9 bases at J, with 9 bases between. The CDR3 is made up of 12 amino acids. The CDR3 loop reads CASSLLAGTIYF. CDR3 DNA: TGTGCCAGCAGTTTGTTGGCGGGCACCATATATTTT.

The rearrangement uses TRBV19 and TRBJ2-6, with 7 nucleotides matching TRBD1. Losses at the gene ends were 6 bases for V and 0 bases for J; bases not matched to a gene: 8. Per germline, CDR1 LNHDA and CDR2 SQIVND (reference sequence). The CDR3 runs to 17 residues. The CDR3 region is CASSPDRVYSGANVLTF. The DNA for the CDR3 is TGTGCCAGTAGCCCCGACAGGGTATACTCTGGGGCCAACGTCCTGACTTTC.

The chain uses TRBV27 and TRBJ1-1; D may be TRBD1 (6 bases). The CDR3 is made up of 13 amino acids. CDR1 MNHEY and CDR2 SMNVEV come from the germline V gene (reference sequence). Trimming stripped 2 bases from V and 3 bases from J, with 7 bases between. Here the CDR3 DNA reads TGTGCCAGCAGTTTAACAGGGTACACTGAAGCTTTCTTT. It is translated as CASSLTGYTEAFF.